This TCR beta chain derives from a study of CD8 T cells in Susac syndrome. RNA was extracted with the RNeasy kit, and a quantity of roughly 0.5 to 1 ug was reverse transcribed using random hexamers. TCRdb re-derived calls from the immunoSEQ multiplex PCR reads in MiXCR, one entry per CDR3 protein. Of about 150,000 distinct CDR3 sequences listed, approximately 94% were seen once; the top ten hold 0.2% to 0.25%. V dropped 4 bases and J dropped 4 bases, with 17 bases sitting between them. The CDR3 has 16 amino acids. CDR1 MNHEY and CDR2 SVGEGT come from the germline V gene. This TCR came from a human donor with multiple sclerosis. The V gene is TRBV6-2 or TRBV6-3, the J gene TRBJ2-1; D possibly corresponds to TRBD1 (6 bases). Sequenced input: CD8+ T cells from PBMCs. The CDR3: CASSLIPQGLYNEQFF. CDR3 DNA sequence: TGTGCCAGCAGTTTAATCCCACAGGGCCTGTACAATGAGCAGTTCTTC.